The subject of this entry is one T cell receptor beta chain. Its antigen is not yet known. Base qualities are not provided; no much larger clone lies one nucleotide away. V lost 2 bases and J lost 11 bases, and the count of bases not matched to a germline gene is 12. From its cysteine to its phenylalanine, the CDR3 spans 15 amino acids. The DNA shown is the 45-base CDR3, in frame from base 1. Per the germline V gene, SNHLY is the CDR1 and FYNNEI is the CDR2. The data originate from a study of a mutant IDH1 vaccine in newly diagnosed glioma (dated by TCRdb to the early 2020s). Background on the whole study: In the chemotherapy-containing groups, vaccination started alongside temozolomide cycles, whereas in patients who had radiotherapy alone it started 4-6 weeks after radiotherapy. Prior to enrollment, patients had been given standard therapy consisting of radiotherapy alone, temozolomide alone, or radiochemotherapy with temozolomide, with the combination given to most patients. The week-35 safety follow-up was designated visit V12, and the week-47 end of study was designated visit V13. The approximately 30 treated patients were roughly 62% male and roughly 38% female, with a mean age of about 38 years. Longitudinal TCRB deep sequencing was performed for about two dozen treated patients wherever samples were available for exploratory analyses. Peripheral blood was collected at six visits: V03 (baseline), V05, V07, V10, V12 and V13. Overall results and qualifications from the work: Across multiple MHC alleles, vaccine-induced immune responses were seen in 90% to 95% of patients. PBMC samples for TCRB deep sequencing were selected based on availability. Changes in the top peripheral T cell clonotypes picked up by TCRB sequencing did not appear to be linked to pseudoprogression. It was noted by the authors that analyses of patient blood samples could not be reproduced owing to sample limitations.

Library creation used the immunoSEQ multiplex PCR assay. Rearranged TCR beta chain sequences were amplified with the hsTCRB Kit following the manufacturer's protocol. Sequencing of TCRB libraries was carried out on an Illumina MiSeq. As for how the authors treated the data: The kit vendor's proprietary platform handled demultiplexing, trimming and gene mapping. TCRdb took over this immuneACCESS table, retaining in-frame rearrangements with V and J assigned. Such tables are incomplete; in checked studies, under half of the missing clones stem from an unresolved V gene, and the remainder is unexplained. The DNA gave D and trimming, while V, J and clone size come from that table. This sample comprises some 50,000 clones, about 92% of them detected only once. The biggest ten clones account for about 2.1% of the sample. According to the study, the label for this sample's time point signals: week 35, safety follow-up. Every vaccine dose consisted of 300 ug of a 20-mer mutant IDH1 peptide in Montanide, administered subcutaneously together with topical imiquimod. Patients received eight vaccinations in weeks 1, 3, 5, 7, 11, 15, 19 and 23, corresponding to visits V03 through V10. The donors had newly diagnosed IDH1-mutant astrocytomas of WHO grade 3 or 4 that showed loss of nuclear ATRX. The samples were drawn from NOA16, a multicentre, single-arm, open-label phase I trial in Germany that tested a mutant IDH1 peptide vaccine in humans for the first time. Genomic DNA for TCRB sequencing was isolated from EDTA blood with the DNeasy Blood and Tissue Kit.

This receptor was identified in a man in his forties or fifties with glioma. Recombination joined TRBV2 with TRBJ1-5; 7 of the junction bases match TRBD1. Sequences were derived from PBMCs, sampled from a glioma patient whose treatment included an IDH1 peptide vaccine. The CDR3 region: CASSETGTAGRSQHF. The DNA sequence follows: TGTGCCAGCAGTGAAACGGGGACAGCGGGCAGGTCCCAGCATTTT.